This TCR beta chain was identified during a study of CD8+ T cells in alopecia areata. Study in general: Twice a day, 5 to 10 mg of oral tofacitinib was administered to treated patients.

Investigators isolated RNA and reverse transcribed it into cDNA to act as the sequencing template. Only in-frame clones appear in the TCRdb table, and some are missing; sequencing was by immunoSEQ multiplex PCR. The sample holds about 190,000 clones, 60% seen once. The study, taken as a whole, reports: Lesional scalp exceeded normal scalp in clonality, especially in alopecia totalis/universalis.

Points on this clone: What it binds is unknown.

Specified treatment: oral pan-JAK inhibitor, 5-10 mg twice daily. Lesional scalp punch biopsies and peripheral blood were collected from alopecia areata patients. The CDR3 extends over 12 amino acids. The germline V gene has CDR1 SQVTM and CDR2 ANQGSEA. Trimming took 8 bases from V and 7 from J, leaving 15 bases between them. This TCR derives from a human donor with alopecia areata. The chain links TRBV29-1 to TRBJ2-1; the D is unclear. Source: CD4+ T cells sorted from blood, taken at week 24, from a patient treated with tofacitinib. For the CDR3, the DNA is TGCAGCATTGTGCCCCAGGCAAATGAGCAGTTCTTC. Translating gives CSIVPQANEQFF.